These 10 T cell receptor beta chains came from one sample sequenced in a study of memory CD4+ T cells and cytomegalovirus serostatus. The sort gate was single viable CD3+CD4+CD8-CD45RO+ cells for memory CD4+ T cells. Libraries were prepared by immunoSEQ multiplex PCR; TCRdb keeps only in-frame clonotypes and omits some of them. The sample includes just under 95,000 clones, roughly 80% of them seen just once. The material sequenced was memory CD4+ T cells from blood. The origin of the receptors is an adult in good health and CMV-seropositive.

The V and J genes are TRBV5-1 and TRBJ1-2, with a tentative D call TRBD1 (5 bases). V dropped 4 bases and J dropped 8 bases, with 21 bases sitting between them. CDR3 length: 15 amino acids. Germline V lookup: CDR1 SGHRS, CDR2 YFSETQ. In nucleotides, the CDR3 is TGCGCCAGCAGCAAAGAACCAGGGAGGTTAAAAGGCTACACCTTC. Encoded protein: CASSKEPGRLKGYTF.

The chain uses TRBV29-1 and TRBJ2-1; D not certain. V lost 5 bases and J lost 8, with 4 bases in between. CDR3 length: 9 amino acids. From germline, CDR1 is SQVTM and CDR2 ANQGSEA. The CDR3 sequence: CSVSDEQFF. The CDR3 nucleotides are TGCAGCGTTAGCGATGAGCAGTTCTTC.

The chain couples TRBV5-1 to TRBJ1-2; 10 bases are shared with TRBD1. Germline assignment: CDR1 SGHRS and CDR2 YFSETQ. CDR3 length: 13 residues. V was clipped by 7 bases and J by 8 bases; unmatched bases: 8. Here the CDR3 reads CASHNGQGDGYTF. In DNA form, the CDR3 reads TGCGCCAGCCACAATGGACAGGGGGACGGCTACACCTTC.

This clone appeared a single time. V and J are TRBV20-1 and TRBJ2-5; D call uncertain. Per germline, CDR1 DFQATT and CDR2 SNEGSKA (reference sequence). This CDR3 region has 11 residues. Trimming took 6 bases from V and 3 from J, leaving 8 bases between them. CDR3 residues: CSAGSKETQYF. The CDR3 DNA is TGCAGTGCCGGATCCAAAGAGACCCAGTACTTC.

CDR3 in amino acids: CASSSGLLMMEQFF. Here the CDR3 DNA reads TGTGCCAGCAGCTCCGGGCTCCTCATGATGGAGCAGTTCTTC. This chain links TRBV5-6 with TRBJ2-1, with D hard to call. Trimming shortened V by 3 bases and J by 10 bases, and 17 bases separated the two germline ends. Germline lookup yields CDR1 SGHDT and CDR2 YYEEEE. The CDR3 consists of 14 residues.

This clone is a singleton in its sample. The CDR3 spells CASQPGGVTDTQYF. CDR3 in DNA: TGTGCCAGCCAACCGGGAGGGGTCACAGATACGCAGTATTTT. The V call is TRBV28, the J call TRBJ2-3; 8 nucleotides line up with TRBD2. Germline CDR1 is MDHEN and CDR2 is SYDVKM. Trimming cost V 8 bases and J 2 bases; bases outside gene matches: 6. The CDR3 has 14 residues.

This sequence joins TRBV18 and TRBJ2-5; D unresolved. Per germline, CDR1 KGHSH and CDR2 LQKENI. The ends were cut back, 4 bases at V and 4 bases at J, with 10 bases in the middle. There are 13 residues in the CDR3. CDR3 nucleotides: TGTGCCAGCTCACTCACGTCCGGAGAGACCCAGTACTTC. Translation: CASSLTSGETQYF.

The chain combines TRBV4-1 with TRBJ1-2; D is perhaps TRBD1 (6 bases). This CDR3 has 17 amino acids. V lost 2 bases to trimming and J lost 0 bases, with 16 bases between them. Germline loops: CDR1 MGHRA, CDR2 YSYEKL. CDR3 sequence: CASSQRLDRTSNYGYTF. Written as DNA, the CDR3 is TGCGCCAGCAGCCAACGCCTCGACAGGACTTCTAACTATGGCTACACCTTC.

The genes are TRBV7-9 and TRBJ1-4; possible D gene TRBD1, 6 bases. Trimming took 5 bases from V and 6 from J, leaving 16 bases between them. This CDR3 spans 15 amino acids. Germline CDR1 reads SEHNR; CDR2 reads FQNEAQ (reference sequence). The CDR3 DNA reads as TGTGCCAGCAGCCCACAAGGGGGGGAGTATGAAAAACTGTTTTTT. Encoded protein: CASSPQGGEYEKLFF. The full variable domain, rest sourced from reference TRBV7-9 and TRBJ1-4, is DTGVSQNPRHKITKRGQNVTFRCDPISEHNRLYWYRQTLGQGPEFLTYFQNEAQLEKSRLLSDRFSAERPKGSFSTLEIQRTEQGDSAMYLCASSPQGGEYEKLFFGSGTQLSVL.

This chain uses TRBV6-6 with TRBJ1-2, with 7 bases that match TRBD1. The germline gives CDR1 MNHNY, CDR2 SVGAGI (reference sequence). The CDR3 covers 15 residues. V lost 5 bases to trimming and J lost 8 bases; unmatched junction nucleotides: 14. CDR3 nucleotides: TGTGCCAGCAGTCACCAACAGGGGACCACGGGAGGCTACACCTTC. Encoded protein: CASSHQQGTTGGYTF.